Listed below are T cell receptor beta chains from one sample, sequenced in a study of cytomegalovirus exposure and HLA in healthy donors. Assay used: immunoSEQ multiplex PCR; TCRdb lists only in-frame clones, some missing. The table includes 150,000 or so clones, roughly 80% detected once. Sequenced input: PBMCs. These receptors all stem from a woman between 50 and 59 years old in good health and CMV-seropositive. Both conserved end residues are part of each CDR3. D genes are given only for firm matches. Where a row states a size, it is once, few, many or the class of an expanded clone; other rows omit it.

D	J	V	size	CDR3	DNA
TRBD2	TRBJ2-3	TRBV27	once	CASSLSTSGGGTQYF	TGTGCCAGCAGTCTGTCGACTAGCGGGGGTGGCACGCAGTATTTT
.	TRBJ2-2	TRBV6-6	.	CASSYRDTGRGELFF	TGTGCCAGCAGTTACCGGGACACCGGGCGGGGGGAGCTGTTTTTT
TRBD1	TRBJ2-1	TRBV11-2	few	CASSWTGGNYNEQFF	TGTGCCAGCAGCTGGACAGGGGGCAACTACAATGAGCAGTTCTTC
.	TRBJ2-1	TRBV5-1	.	CASSALDNEQFF	TGCGCCAGCAGCGCCTTAGACAATGAGCAGTTCTTC
.	TRBJ2-7	TRBV21-1	.	CASGGKGRTEQYF	TGTGCCAGCGGGGGGAAAGGCCGAACGGAGCAGTACTTC
TRBD2	TRBJ2-3	TRBV2	.	CASRGGLMYTDTQYF	TGTGCCAGCAGGGGGGGACTAATGTACACAGATACGCAGTATTTT
TRBD2	TRBJ2-1	TRBV6-4	.	CASSEALGLAGPGGQFF	TGTGCCAGCAGTGAGGCCCTGGGACTAGCGGGTCCCGGGGGGCAGTTCTTC
.	TRBJ2-3	TRBV30	.	CAWRGAQGHSDTQYF	TGTGCCTGGAGGGGGGCCCAGGGTCATTCAGATACGCAGTATTTT
TRBD1	TRBJ1-2	TRBV4-3	few	CASSQAIDRGYGYTF	TGCGCCAGCAGCCAAGCAATCGACAGGGGGTATGGCTACACCTTC
.	TRBJ1-1	TRBV19	.	CASIGGRQALNTEAFF	TGTGCCAGTATAGGGGGAAGACAGGCCCTGAACACTGAAGCTTTCTTT